These T cell receptor beta chains were read from a single sample in a study of blood T cell repertoires in COVID-19. Assay used: immunoSEQ multiplex PCR; TCRdb lists only in-frame clones, some missing. The sample carries around 250,000 clones, around 86% recorded once. The material sequenced was peripheral blood. These receptors originate from a woman aged 70-85 years with active or convalescent COVID-19. The CDR3 runs from the conserved cysteine through the conserved F or W. D genes are given only for firm matches. Some rows mark clone size as missing; the rest say once, few, many or name a class of expanded clone.

TRBV18	TRBD1	TRBJ1-5	.	CASSLDRGRQPQHF	TGTGCCAGCTCACTGGACAGGGGAAGACAGCCCCAGCATTTT
TRBV9	TRBD1	TRBJ1-6	.	CASSPTGKAPLHF	TGTGCCAGCAGCCCGACAGGGAAAGCACCCCTCCACTTT
TRBV18	.	TRBJ1-4	.	CASSDRQSSTNEKLFF	TGTGCCAGCTCAGACCGACAGTCTTCAACTAATGAAAAACTGTTTTTT
TRBV7-2	.	TRBJ2-7	.	CASSQSSARYEQYF	TGTGCCAGCAGCCAATCTAGTGCCCGCTACGAGCAGTACTTC
TRBV5-1	TRBD1	TRBJ2-7	.	CASSTLWTGDNYEQYF	TGCGCCAGCAGCACTCTATGGACAGGGGATAATTACGAGCAGTACTTC
TRBV5-1	.	TRBJ1-1	.	CASSLNQGRLLTEAFF	TGCGCCAGCAGCTTGAACCAGGGGCGATTGTTGACTGAAGCTTTCTTT
TRBV21-1	.	TRBJ1-1	.	CASSRGGENTEAFF	TGTGCCAGCAGCAGGGGAGGAGAGAACACTGAAGCTTTCTTT
TRBV5-5	TRBD1	TRBJ1-2	.	CASSWGQPSDYGYTF	TGTGCCAGCAGCTGGGGACAGCCCTCAGACTATGGCTACACCTTC
TRBV9	TRBD2	TRBJ2-1	.	CASSPRGAGVDEQFF	TGTGCCAGCAGCCCACGGGGAGCGGGGGTTGATGAGCAGTTCTTC
TRBV19	.	TRBJ1-1	.	CASSIEVARGGIAFF	TGTGCCAGTAGTATTGAGGTGGCGAGGGGGGGAATAGCTTTCTTT
TRBV18	.	TRBJ1-1	.	CASSLGSTEAFF	TGTGCCAGCTCACTTGGTAGTACTGAAGCTTTCTTT
TRBV7-9	.	TRBJ2-7	once	CASRLQETSYEQYF	TGTGCCAGCAGGCTACAGGAGACTTCCTACGAGCAGTACTTC
TRBV6-5	.	TRBJ1-6	.	CASSYSRIPSPLHF	TGTGCCAGCAGTTATTCGAGGATTCCTTCACCCCTCCACTTT
TRBV7-2	TRBD2	TRBJ2-7	.	CASSLTSGPYEQYF	TGTGCCAGCAGCTTGACTAGCGGTCCCTACGAGCAGTACTTC
TRBV6-2/TRBV6-3	.	TRBJ1-2	.	CASSYSSLSYGYTF	TGTGCCAGCAGTTACTCATCCCTTTCCTATGGCTACACCTTC
TRBV24-1	.	TRBJ1-4	.	CATSDPGLPNEKLFF	TGTGCCACCAGTGATCCAGGGTTACCAAATGAAAAACTGTTTTTT
TRBV5-4	.	TRBJ2-3	.	CASSLEPRQKSTDTQYF	TGTGCCAGCAGCTTGGAGCCCCGACAGAAAAGCACAGATACGCAGTATTTT
TRBV29-1	TRBD2	TRBJ2-5	.	CSVAHTWRGEETQYF	TGCAGCGTTGCCCATACGTGGCGGGGGGAGGAGACCCAGTACTTC
TRBV7-8	.	TRBJ1-5	.	CASASVREAQPQHF	TGTGCCAGCGCCTCGGTTCGGGAGGCTCAGCCCCAGCATTTT
TRBV5-1	.	TRBJ2-1	.	CASSTRGLPNEQFF	TGCGCCAGCAGTACAAGAGGACTACCCAATGAGCAGTTCTTC
TRBV11-2	TRBD1	TRBJ1-4	.	CASSLSGTGARFF	TGTGCCAGCAGCCTCTCCGGGACAGGGGCTAGGTTTTTT
TRBV7-2	TRBD1	TRBJ2-3	.	CASSPRDTGGGTQYF	TGTGCCAGCAGCCCGCGGGATACAGGGGGCGGTACGCAGTATTTT
TRBV2	TRBD1	TRBJ1-2	.	CASSEARTGSNYGYTF	TGTGCCAGCAGTGAAGCGCGGACAGGGAGTAACTATGGCTACACCTTC
TRBV21-1	.	TRBJ1-2	.	CASSKMPNRGDPNYGYTF	TGTGCCAGCAGCAAAATGCCCAACAGGGGAGACCCTAACTATGGCTACACCTTC
TRBV6-2/TRBV6-3	TRBD1	TRBJ1-5	.	CASSFQTGSNQPQHF	TGTGCCAGCAGTTTCCAGACAGGGAGCAATCAGCCCCAGCATTTT
TRBV12-3/TRBV12-4	TRBD1	TRBJ1-2	.	CASSFRDSYGYTF	TGTGCCAGCAGTTTCAGGGACAGCTATGGCTACACCTTC
TRBV15	.	TRBJ2-3	.	CATSRPPPGGTDTQYF	TGTGCCACCAGCAGGCCCCCCCCGGGGGGCACAGATACGCAGTATTTT
TRBV4-3	.	TRBJ1-2	.	CASSQDLDWHLYGYTF	TGCGCCAGCAGCCAAGACTTGGACTGGCACTTATATGGCTACACCTTC
TRBV7-9	.	TRBJ2-5	.	CASNDRMYQETQYF	TGTGCCAGCAACGACAGAATGTACCAAGAGACCCAGTACTTC
TRBV6-5	.	TRBJ1-1	.	CASSYSSMNTEAFF	TGTGCCAGCAGTTACTCGAGTATGAACACTGAAGCTTTCTTT
TRBV6-2/TRBV6-3	.	TRBJ2-7	few	CASSHGWDNSYEQYF	TGTGCCAGCAGCCATGGCTGGGACAACTCCTACGAGCAGTACTTC
TRBV19	.	TRBJ1-1	.	CASSTHRGFDTEAFF	TGTGCCAGTAGTACCCACCGGGGGTTTGACACTGAAGCTTTCTTT
TRBV9	TRBD2	TRBJ2-5	.	CASSVDSGGARETQYF	TGTGCCAGCAGCGTGGATAGCGGGGGGGCTCGGGAGACCCAGTACTTC
TRBV7-2	TRBD2	TRBJ2-3	.	CASSSRTSGGVWDTDTQYF	TGTGCCAGCAGCTCCAGGACTAGCGGGGGGGTGTGGGACACAGATACGCAGTATTTT
TRBV10-3	.	TRBJ2-5	.	CASKPAGGETQYF	TGTGCCTCGAAACCCGCCGGAGGGGAGACCCAGTACTTC
TRBV3-1/TRBV3-2	TRBD1	TRBJ2-7	.	CASSQYGTETYEQYF	TGTGCCAGCAGCCAGTATGGGACAGAAACCTACGAGCAGTACTTC
TRBV11-2	.	TRBJ2-2	.	CASSSGQFANTGELFF	TGTGCCAGCAGCTCCGGACAGTTCGCGAACACCGGGGAGCTGTTTTTT
TRBV6-5	.	TRBJ1-5	.	CASSYRQGSDQPQHF	TGTGCCAGCAGTTACAGGCAGGGCTCCGATCAGCCCCAGCATTTT
TRBV27	.	TRBJ1-3	.	CASSVQGRTGNTIYF	TGTGCCAGCAGTGTTCAGGGCAGGACGGGAAACACCATATATTTT
TRBV7-2	TRBD1	TRBJ2-7	once	CASSLTGVLYEQYF	TGTGCCAGCAGCTTAACAGGGGTTCTCTACGAGCAGTACTTC
TRBV19	TRBD1	TRBJ2-7	.	CASSRPGQGIENEQYF	TGTGCCAGTAGCCGACCGGGACAGGGGATCGAAAACGAGCAGTACTTC
TRBV7-3	.	TRBJ2-3	.	CASSFRPLDTQYF	TGTGCCAGCAGCTTCAGGCCGCTAGATACGCAGTATTTT
TRBV9	.	TRBJ2-7	few	CASSPSRLVVEQYF	TGTGCCAGCAGCCCTTCTCGGTTGGTGGTCGAGCAGTACTTC
TRBV27	.	TRBJ1-1	.	CASSQGGSTEAFF	TGTGCCAGCAGCCAAGGAGGGAGCACTGAAGCTTTCTTT